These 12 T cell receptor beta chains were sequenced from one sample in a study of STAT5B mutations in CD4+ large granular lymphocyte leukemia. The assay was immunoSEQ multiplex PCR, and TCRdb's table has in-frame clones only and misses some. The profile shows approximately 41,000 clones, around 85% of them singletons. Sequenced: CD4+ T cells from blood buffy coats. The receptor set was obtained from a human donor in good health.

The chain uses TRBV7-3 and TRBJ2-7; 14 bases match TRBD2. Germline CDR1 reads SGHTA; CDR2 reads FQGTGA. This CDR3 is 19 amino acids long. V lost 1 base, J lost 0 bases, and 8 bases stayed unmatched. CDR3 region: CASSLIAGTSGSPSYEQYF. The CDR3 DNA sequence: TGTGCCAGCAGCTTAATCGCCGGGACTAGCGGGAGCCCCTCCTACGAGCAGTACTTC.

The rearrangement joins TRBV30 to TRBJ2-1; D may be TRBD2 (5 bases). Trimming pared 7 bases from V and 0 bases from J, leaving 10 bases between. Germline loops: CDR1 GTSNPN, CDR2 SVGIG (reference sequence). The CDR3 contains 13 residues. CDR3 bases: TGTGCCTCCAGGAGGTTCTCCTACAATGAGCAGTTCTTC. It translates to CASRRFSYNEQFF.

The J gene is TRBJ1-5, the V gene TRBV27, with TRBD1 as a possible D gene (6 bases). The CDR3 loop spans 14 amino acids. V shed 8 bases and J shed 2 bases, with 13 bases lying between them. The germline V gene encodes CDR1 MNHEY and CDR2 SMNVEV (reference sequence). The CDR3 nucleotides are TGTGCCAGCGGTGATGCAGGGGGCAATCAGCCCCAGCATTTT. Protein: CASGDAGGNQPQHF.

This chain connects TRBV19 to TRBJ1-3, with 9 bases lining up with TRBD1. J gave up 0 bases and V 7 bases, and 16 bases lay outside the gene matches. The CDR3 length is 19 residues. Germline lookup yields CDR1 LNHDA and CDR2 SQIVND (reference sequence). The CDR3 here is CASIKRSGTGSISGNTIYF. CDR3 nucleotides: TGTGCCAGTATTAAGAGATCCGGGACAGGGTCTATCTCTGGAAACACCATATATTTT.

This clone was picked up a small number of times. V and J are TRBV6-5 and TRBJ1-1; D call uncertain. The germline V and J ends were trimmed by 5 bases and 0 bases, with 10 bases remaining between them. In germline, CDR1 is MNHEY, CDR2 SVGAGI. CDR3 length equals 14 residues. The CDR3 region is CASSTDSLNTEAFF. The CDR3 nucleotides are TGTGCCAGCAGTACCGACTCCCTGAACACTGAAGCTTTCTTT.

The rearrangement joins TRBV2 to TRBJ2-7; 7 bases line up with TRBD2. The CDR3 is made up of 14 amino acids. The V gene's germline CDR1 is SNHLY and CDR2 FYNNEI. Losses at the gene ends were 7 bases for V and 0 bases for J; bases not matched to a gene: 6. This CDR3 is CASTERGSSYEQYF. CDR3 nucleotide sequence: TGTGCCAGCACTGAGCGGGGAAGCTCCTACGAGCAGTACTTC.

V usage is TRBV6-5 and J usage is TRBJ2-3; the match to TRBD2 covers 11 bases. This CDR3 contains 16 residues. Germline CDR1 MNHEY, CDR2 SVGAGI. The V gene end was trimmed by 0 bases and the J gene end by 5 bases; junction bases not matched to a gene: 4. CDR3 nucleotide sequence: TGTGCCAGCAGTTACTCCGCTCTAGCGGGGGGAGATACGCAGTATTTT. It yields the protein CASSYSALAGGDTQYF.

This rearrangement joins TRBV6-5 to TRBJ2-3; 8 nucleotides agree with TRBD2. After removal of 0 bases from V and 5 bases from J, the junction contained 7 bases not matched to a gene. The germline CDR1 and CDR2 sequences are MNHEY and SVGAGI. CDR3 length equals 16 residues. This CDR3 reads CASSYSGLGGIDTQYF. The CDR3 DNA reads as TGTGCCAGCAGTTACTCGGGACTAGGGGGGATAGATACGCAGTATTTT.

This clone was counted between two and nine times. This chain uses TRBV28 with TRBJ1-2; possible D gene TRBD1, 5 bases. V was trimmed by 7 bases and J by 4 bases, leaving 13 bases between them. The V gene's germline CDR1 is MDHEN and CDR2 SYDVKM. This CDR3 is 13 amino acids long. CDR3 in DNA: TGTGCCAGCAATCAGGGAAGGATCTATGGCTACACCTTC. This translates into CASNQGRIYGYTF.

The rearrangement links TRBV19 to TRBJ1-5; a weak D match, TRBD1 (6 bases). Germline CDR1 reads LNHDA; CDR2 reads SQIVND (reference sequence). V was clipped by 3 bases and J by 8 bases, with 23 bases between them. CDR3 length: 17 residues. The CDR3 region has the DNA TGTGCCAGTAGTATCACCCCCATCTGGAGGGGGAGGGAGCCCCAGCATTTT. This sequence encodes CASSITPIWRGREPQHF.

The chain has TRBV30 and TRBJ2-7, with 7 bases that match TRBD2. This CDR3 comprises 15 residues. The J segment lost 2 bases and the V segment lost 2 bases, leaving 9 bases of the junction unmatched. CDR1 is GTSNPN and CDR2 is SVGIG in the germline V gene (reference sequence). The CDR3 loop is CAWSPKGGLAYEQYF. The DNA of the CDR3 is TGTGCCTGGAGTCCAAAGGGAGGGTTGGCCTACGAGCAGTACTTC.

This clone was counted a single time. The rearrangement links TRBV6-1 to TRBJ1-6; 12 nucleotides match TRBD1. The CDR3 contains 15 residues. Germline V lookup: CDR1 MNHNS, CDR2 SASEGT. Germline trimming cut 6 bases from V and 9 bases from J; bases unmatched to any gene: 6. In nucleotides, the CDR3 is TGTGCCAGCAGAGCGGGACAGGGGGCTAGTTCACCCCTCCACTTT. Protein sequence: CASRAGQGASSPLHF.